This TCR beta chain is from a study of beta chain features in type 1 diabetes. Looking at the study overall: Cell yields, gender and age were similar in healthy donors and patients.

All of the isolated RNA was reverse transcribed, so expressed TCRB transcripts were sequenced. An average of approximately 3.4 million reads was obtained for naive, central memory and regulatory T cell samples. TCRdb's copy holds only in-frame clones and misses some; the assay was immunoSEQ multiplex PCR. The table has some 360,000 clones, 9.6% seen once. This clone was recorded a few times. Its cognate antigen is unknown. Notes on the study in general: Moderate but significant shortening of TCRB CDR3s was recorded in all four CD4+ subsets from Type 1 diabetes patients.

CD45RO/CCR7/CD25/CD127/CD95/CD27 sorting isolated CD4+ naive, central memory, regulatory and stem cell-like memory cells. Sequencing was performed on central memory CD4+ T cells from blood. The sequence derives from a man aged 25-45 years with type 1 diabetes.

The CDR3 here is CASSRALDTQYF. CDR3 in DNA: TGCGCCAGCAGCCGGGCGTTGGATACGCAGTATTTT. The rearrangement joins TRBV4-3 to TRBJ2-3; D remains unclear. The V gene lost 4 bases and the J gene lost 6 bases, with 8 bases spanning the gap. Germline V gene data show CDR1 as LGHNA and CDR2 as YSLEER. The CDR3 spans 12 residues.